This TCR beta chain was captured in a study of regulatory T cells in long-lasting Graves disease. Study details: Antithyroid drugs had been taken under 3 months by newly diagnosed Graves' patients.

According to the study, TCR beta libraries were built with iRepertoire HTBI primers and CDR3-region Arm-PCR. TCRdb re-called the multiplex PCR reads with MiXCR, one entry per CDR3 protein. The sample contains some 350,000 distinct CDR3 sequences, roughly 17% of which appear only once. This clonotype was seen ten or more times. Described time point: newly diagnosed GD, antithyroid drugs for less than 3 months. Generation of the TCR library employed RNA extracted from PBMCs. In each case, Graves' disease was diagnosed per American Thyroid Association guidelines. This CDR3 is built from 13 residues. V lost 3 bases and J 1 base, leaving 8 bases between the germline ends. Germline V CDR1 and CDR2: DFQATT, SNEGSKA (reference sequence). These data also formed part of another study, on T cells in Graves' hyperthyroidism and ophthalmopathy.

Sequencing used peripheral blood mononuclear cells (PBMCs), obtained at new diagnosis, from a patient treated with antithyroid drugs. This clonotype was obtained from a woman between 18 and 30 years old with Graves disease. The chain employs TRBV20-1 and TRBJ2-3; the D gene is possibly TRBD2 (5 bases). The CDR3 spells CSARISGTDTQYF. The CDR3 bases are TGCAGTGCTAGGATTAGCGGCACAGATACGCAGTATTTT.